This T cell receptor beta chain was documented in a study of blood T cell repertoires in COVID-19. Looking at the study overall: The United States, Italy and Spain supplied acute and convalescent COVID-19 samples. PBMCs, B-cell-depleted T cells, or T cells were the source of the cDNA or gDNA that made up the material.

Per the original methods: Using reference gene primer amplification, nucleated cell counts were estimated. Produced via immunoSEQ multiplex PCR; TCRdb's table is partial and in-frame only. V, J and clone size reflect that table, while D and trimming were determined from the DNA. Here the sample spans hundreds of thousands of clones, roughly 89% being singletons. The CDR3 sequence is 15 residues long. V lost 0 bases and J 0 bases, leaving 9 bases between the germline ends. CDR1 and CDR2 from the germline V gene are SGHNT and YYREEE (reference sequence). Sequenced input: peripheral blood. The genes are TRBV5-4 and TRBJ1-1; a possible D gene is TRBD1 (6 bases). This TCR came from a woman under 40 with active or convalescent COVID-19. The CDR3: CASSLGTGMNTEAFF. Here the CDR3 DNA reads TGTGCCAGCAGCTTGGGTACAGGGATGAACACTGAAGCTTTCTTT.